This T cell receptor (beta chain) appears in the sequencing data of a study of T cell responses to AZD1222 COVID-19 vaccine. Study-wide points: In the spike-specific TCR repertoire, nearly half reportedly target unmutated variant regions. Vaccine-associated CD4 TCRs spanned spike, dominant at 160-218 and 743-854.

Sequencing was performed with immunoSEQ multiplex PCR; in TCRdb, only in-frame clones are kept and a portion is missing. Among roughly 200,000 clones listed, about 89% were seen once. On this clone: What it binds is unknown.

This CDR3 region has 15 residues. V was pared by 5 bases and J by 5 bases, with 8 bases of the junction left unmatched. Germline V gives CDR1 MNHEY, CDR2 SMNVEV (reference sequence). V usage is TRBV27 and J usage is TRBJ2-2; 7 nucleotides line up with TRBD1. The sample was peripheral blood, taken 28 days after the second AZD1222 dose. This TCR was sampled from an adult who received the AZD1222 COVID-19 vaccine. This CDR3 reads CASSTQGLITGELFF. The CDR3 nucleotides are TGTGCCAGCAGTACACAGGGGCTAATTACCGGGGAGCTGTTTTTT.